Listed here are 5 T cell receptor beta chains from one sample, sequenced in a study of T cells in localized non-small cell lung cancer. Clones were sequenced by immunoSEQ multiplex PCR, and TCRdb holds only the in-frame ones, with some missing. The sample carries about 24,000 clones, about 93% recorded once. The source material was peripheral blood, sampled before any cancer treatment. These receptors were taken from a woman aged 35 to 75 with stage I lung adenocarcinoma.

This sequence joins TRBV9 and TRBJ2-1, with a possible D match to TRBD2 (5 bases). Trimming took off 0 bases at V and 0 bases at J, with 13 bases between the two ends. This CDR3 spans 17 amino acids. Germline-derived CDR1 and CDR2 are SGDLS and YYNGEE. The CDR3 reads CASSVATGSSSYNEQFF. CDR3 coding DNA: TGTGCCAGCAGCGTAGCTACGGGGTCATCCTCCTACAATGAGCAGTTCTTC.

This chain connects TRBV6-5 to TRBJ2-7; 9 nucleotides align to TRBD2. Germline CDR1 is MNHEY and CDR2 is SVGAGI. This CDR3 contains 14 residues. J gave up 3 bases and V 5 bases, and 5 bases lay outside the gene matches. The CDR3 nucleotides read TGTGCCAGCAGTGCTTCGCGGGAGGGCTACGAGCAGTACTTC. It yields the protein CASSASREGYEQYF.

V gene TRBV27 combines with J gene TRBJ1-5; no clear D. The CDR3 runs 12 residues. Germline loops: CDR1 MNHEY, CDR2 SMNVEV (reference sequence). V was shortened by 2 bases and J by 6 bases, with 5 bases between the two germline ends. This CDR3 reads CASSLMGQPQHF. DNA for the CDR3: TGTGCCAGCAGTTTAATGGGTCAGCCCCAGCATTTT.

The V gene is TRBV11-2, the J gene TRBJ2-1; D might be TRBD2 (5 bases). Trimming pared 1 base from V and 8 bases from J, leaving 9 bases between. Looked up from germline, CDR1 is SGHAT and CDR2 is FQNNGV. This CDR3 spans 13 amino acids. The CDR3, as DNA: TGTGCCAGCAGCTTAGTAGCGTTCGATGAGCAGTTCTTC. It yields the protein CASSLVAFDEQFF.

The V gene is TRBV18, the J gene TRBJ2-7; 7 bases fit TRBD2. Germline V gives CDR1 KGHSH, CDR2 LQKENI. The V segment lost 4 bases and the J segment 3 bases; nucleotides outside the gene matches: 3. CDR3 length equals 13 residues. This CDR3 is CASSRDYLYEQYF. CDR3 bases: TGTGCCAGCTCACGGGACTATCTCTACGAGCAGTACTTC.